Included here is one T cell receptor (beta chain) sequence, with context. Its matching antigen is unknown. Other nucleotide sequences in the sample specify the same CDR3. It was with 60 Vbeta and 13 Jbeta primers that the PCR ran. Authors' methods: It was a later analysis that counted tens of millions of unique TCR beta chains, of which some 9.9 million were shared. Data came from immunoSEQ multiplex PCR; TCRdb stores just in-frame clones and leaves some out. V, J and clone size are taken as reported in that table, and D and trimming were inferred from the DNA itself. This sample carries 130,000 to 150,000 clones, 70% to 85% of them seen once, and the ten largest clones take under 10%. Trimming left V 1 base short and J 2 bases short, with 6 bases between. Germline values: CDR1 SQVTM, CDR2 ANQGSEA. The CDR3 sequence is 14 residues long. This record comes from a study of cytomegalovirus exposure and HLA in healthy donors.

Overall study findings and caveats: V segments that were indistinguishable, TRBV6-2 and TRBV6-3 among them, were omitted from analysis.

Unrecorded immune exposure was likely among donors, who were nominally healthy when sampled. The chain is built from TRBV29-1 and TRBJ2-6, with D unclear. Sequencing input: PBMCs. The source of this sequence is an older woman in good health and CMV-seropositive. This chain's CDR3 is CSVEGGPGANVLTF. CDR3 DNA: TGCAGCGTTGAAGGCGGCCCTGGGGCCAACGTCCTGACTTTC.